Each of the 3 T cell receptor beta chains below was sequenced from the same sample in a study of control samples from healthy donors and cancer patients. Sequencing was performed with immunoSEQ multiplex PCR; in TCRdb, only in-frame clones are kept and a portion is missing. The table has about 130,000 clones, around nine tenths seen once. Specimen: blood. The receptor source for this set is a middle-aged man in good health.

The chain uses TRBV4-2 and TRBJ2-3; 15 positions agree with TRBD2. V lost 5 bases, J lost 3 bases, and 9 bases stayed unmatched. Germline V gene lookup returns CDR1 LGHNA and CDR2 YNFKEQ. The CDR3 consists of 18 residues. CDR3 loop: CASSERRTSGGETDTQYF. CDR3 nucleotides: TGTGCCAGCAGCGAGAGGAGGACTAGCGGGGGGGAGACAGATACGCAGTATTTT.

The J gene is TRBJ2-7, the V gene TRBV3-1 (or the pseudogene TRBV3-2); TRBD2 matches 13 bases. V lost 2 bases and J lost 7; bases outside the gene matches: 8. The CDR3 is 16 residues long. The germline CDR1 and CDR2 sequences are LGHDT and YNNKEL (reference sequence). The CDR3 region has the DNA TGTGCCAGCAGCCAATGGACTAGCGGGGGACATTCAGAGCAGTACTTC. It encodes CASSQWTSGGHSEQYF.

This sequence joins TRBV27 and TRBJ2-4, with D hard to call. V was pared by 2 bases and J by 0 bases, with 8 bases between. Germline-derived CDR1 and CDR2 are MNHEY and SMNVEV (reference sequence). This CDR3 region has 15 residues. The CDR3 DNA reads TGTGCCAGCAGTTTAGGATGGGGAGCCAAAAACATTCAGTACTTC. Protein sequence: CASSLGWGAKNIQYF.